This T cell receptor (beta chain) appears in the sequencing data of a study of molecular identifiers for immune sequencing clone quantification. Points from the study as a whole: Shared barcodes on identical TCR molecules could underestimate the sizes of highly expanded clones.

Germline V lookup: CDR1 SGHRS, CDR2 YFSETQ. The CDR3 covers 19 residues. The trim removed 0 bases at V and 2 bases at J, leaving 10 bases unmatched. Bulk TCR libraries used previously described methods and listed TCR primers. TCRdb re-called the PCR reads with MiXCR, one entry per CDR3 protein. The repertoire holds 60,000 to 70,000 distinct CDR3 sequences, around 17% seen once, with approximately 1.5% in the top ten. Sorted naive CD8 T cells were those defined as CD8+CD4-CCR7+CD45RA+. In this sample, this clonotype turned up many times. Its antigen is not identified. The V and J genes are TRBV5-1 and TRBJ2-3; 12 bases fit TRBD1. Material for sequencing was naive CD8+ T cells from blood, with Jurkat cell RNA spiked in. As for subset: FACS-sorted CD8+CD4-CCR7+CD45RA+ naive T cells. The source is a human donor in good health. Some libraries in this study had Jurkat cell RNA spiked in. The CDR3 region is CASSLVGTGGGDDTDTQYF. The CDR3 DNA sequence: TGCGCCAGCAGCTTGGTTGGGACAGGGGGCGGAGATGACACAGATACGCAGTATTTT.